These 20 T cell receptor beta chains originate from one sample sequenced in a study of CD8 T cells in ankylosing spondylitis. Study-level points and caveats: Ankylosing spondylitis blood appeared to be characterized by a TCR beta motif of eight highly homologous variants.

TCRdb re-analysed the 5' RACE reads in MiXCR, keeping a single row per CDR3 protein. The sample consists of hundreds of thousands of distinct CDR3 sequences, roughly a quarter of them appearing once. Their cognate antigens are unknown. Sequenced material: blood, either unsorted or a sorted T cell fraction (not recorded which). These receptors originate from a male donor with ankylosing spondylitis.

The genes are TRBV7-8 and TRBJ1-1; D is perhaps TRBD1 (5 bases). V lost 5 bases, J lost 9 bases, and 16 bases lay in between. The CDR3 length is 13 residues. In germline, CDR1 is SGHVS, CDR2 FQNEAQ. This CDR3 is CASSPPWGDKAFF. The CDR3 DNA follows: TGTGCCAGCAGCCCACCCTGGGGGGATAAAGCTTTCTTT.

This clonotype was seen a handful of times. This rearrangement joins TRBV5-1 to TRBJ1-2, with 7 bases lining up with TRBD1. Per germline, CDR1 SGHRS and CDR2 YFSETQ. CDR3 size: 12 residues. With V trimmed by 4 bases and J by 9 bases, 6 bases remained unmatched. The CDR3, as DNA: TGCGCCAGCAGCAAGGACAGGTTTAGCTACACCTTC. Amino acid sequence: CASSKDRFSYTF.

The chain employs TRBV7-2 and TRBJ2-1; 9 bases align to TRBD1. Unmatched junction bases numbered 4, after V lost 5 bases and J lost 2 bases. Per the germline V gene, CDR1 is SGHTA and CDR2 is FQGNSA. The CDR3 is 15 residues long. The CDR3 spells CASSIGQGTYNEQFF. In nucleotides, the CDR3 is TGTGCCAGCAGCATCGGACAGGGGACCTACAATGAGCAGTTCTTC.

The chain joins TRBV2 to TRBJ2-5; 8 bases agree with TRBD1. Germline V gene data show CDR1 as SNHLY and CDR2 as FYNNEI. This CDR3 is built from 14 residues. Unmatched junction bases numbered 3, after V lost 2 bases and J lost 4 bases. CDR3 sequence: CASSEQGAGETQYF. CDR3 coding DNA: TGTGCCAGCAGTGAACAGGGGGCTGGAGAGACCCAGTACTTC.

The sample holds a few counts of this clonotype. V usage is TRBV4-2 and J usage is TRBJ1-3, with D unresolved. V gave up 3 bases and J gave up 0 bases, with 12 bases separating them. This CDR3 is built from 16 residues. The V gene's germline CDR1 is LGHNA and CDR2 YNFKEQ. In nucleotides, the CDR3 is TGTGCCAGCAGCCAGAGCTCCGGGATCTCTGGAAACACCATATATTTT. Translated, it gives CASSQSSGISGNTIYF.

The chain has TRBV30 and TRBJ2-1; TRBD2 aligns across 7 bases. The CDR3 spans 14 residues. The J segment lost 4 bases and the V segment lost 1 base, leaving 4 bases of the junction unmatched. Germline V gene lookup returns CDR1 GTSNPN and CDR2 SVGIG (reference sequence). CDR3 loop: CAWSEASGYNEQFF. In DNA form, the CDR3 reads TGTGCCTGGAGTGAGGCTAGCGGATACAATGAGCAGTTCTTC.

This clonotype occurred a few times. J is TRBJ1-4 and V is TRBV11-2; D is unresolved. V lost 8 bases and J 2 bases, leaving 12 bases between the germline ends. CDR3 length: 14 residues. CDR1 is SGHAT and CDR2 is FQNNGV in the germline V gene. The CDR3 loop reads CASAPGATNEKLFF. CDR3 DNA sequence: TGTGCCAGCGCCCCAGGCGCGACTAATGAAAAACTGTTTTTT.

Regarding this clonotype: The conserved phenylalanine or tryptophan normally closing the CDR3 is absent here, so this likely arose from a read error. V is TRBV5-4 and J is TRBJ1-1; maybe TRBD1 (5 bases). The CDR3 contains 14 residues. Trimming took 2 bases from V and 1 from J, leaving 9 bases between them. The V gene's germline CDR1 is SGHNT and CDR2 YYREEE (reference sequence). The DNA for the CDR3 is TGTGCCAGCAGCTTCGAACAGGAGAACACTGAAGCTTTCTCT. It translates to CASSFEQENTEAFS.

The chain joins TRBV7-2 to TRBJ1-5, with D unresolved. V was clipped by 0 bases and J by 0 bases, with 6 bases between them. In germline, CDR1 is SGHTA, CDR2 FQGNSA. CDR3 size: 15 residues. The CDR3 DNA is TGTGCCAGCAGCTTAGCCGGGAATAGCAATCAGCCCCAGCATTTT. The encoded protein is CASSLAGNSNQPQHF.

This clonotype was recorded a few times. This chain links TRBV20-1 with TRBJ1-3; a possible D gene is TRBD1 (6 bases). Germline CDR1 reads DFQATT; CDR2 reads SNEGSKA (reference sequence). The CDR3 contains 16 residues. V lost 3 bases to trimming and J lost 3 bases, with 18 bases between them. CDR3 nucleotide sequence: TGCAGTGCTAGTAGGGGGGTCGGGGGACTTGGAAACACCATATATTTT. Translated, it gives CSASRGVGGLGNTIYF.

This clonotype has more than one count but fewer than ten. This sequence joins TRBV20-1 and TRBJ1-4; 8 bases are a match to TRBD1. J gave up 8 bases and V 4 bases, and 6 bases lay outside the gene matches. Germline CDR1 reads DFQATT; CDR2 reads SNEGSKA (reference sequence). The CDR3 is made up of 13 amino acids. CDR3 sequence reads: CSATRTGSEKLFF. In DNA form, the CDR3 reads TGCAGTGCTACAAGGACAGGGAGCGAAAAACTGTTTTTT.

In its sample, this clonotype was seen a few times. The rearrangement links TRBV6-1 to TRBJ2-1; TRBD2 agrees at 12 bases. Per the germline V gene, CDR1 is MNHNS and CDR2 is SASEGT. The CDR3 has 15 amino acids. The V and J ends lost 7 bases and 4 bases, in that order; junction bases with no gene match: 5. This CDR3 is CASTSGGAFYNEQFF. The CDR3 DNA follows: TGTGCCAGCACTAGCGGGGGGGCCTTTTACAATGAGCAGTTCTTC.

This clonotype came up many times. The rearrangement joins TRBV4-1 to TRBJ2-3; D unclear. V was trimmed by 10 bases and J by 1 base, leaving 21 bases between them. Germline CDR1 is MGHRA and CDR2 is YSYEKL. This CDR3 region has 16 residues. CDR3 in DNA: TGCGCCACCGCAAAAGTTGGGCAGTTGGGCACAGATACGCAGTATTTT. Translating gives CATAKVGQLGTDTQYF.

This chain joins TRBV20-1 and TRBJ1-2, with D tentatively TRBD1 (5 bases). The CDR3 has 15 residues. CDR1 is DFQATT, CDR2 SNEGSKA, per germline (reference sequence). V shed 0 bases and J shed 2 bases, with 13 bases lying between them. CDR3 loop: CSARDSATANYGYTF. CDR3 coding DNA: TGCAGTGCTAGAGATTCCGCGACAGCGAACTATGGCTACACCTTC.

This sequence joins TRBV5-1 and TRBJ1-1; D is undetermined. The CDR3 loop spans 15 amino acids. With 5 bases removed from V and 3 bases from J, the gap between germline ends came to 17 bases. The germline gives CDR1 SGHRS, CDR2 YFSETQ. CDR3 nucleotide sequence: TGCGCCAGCAGTGAACGGACGGGTCGTGACACTGAAGCTTTCTTT. It specifies CASSERTGRDTEAFF.

This clonotype has just a few counts. The J gene is TRBJ1-4, the V gene TRBV19; perhaps TRBD1 as D (5 bases). The germline gives CDR1 LNHDA, CDR2 SQIVND (reference sequence). Trimming took off 5 bases at V and 5 bases at J, with 21 bases between the two ends. This CDR3 has 17 amino acids. DNA for the CDR3: TGTGCCAGTAGTCCTCGAAGAACCGGGACCCTAAATGAAAAACTGTTTTTT. Protein product: CASSPRRTGTLNEKLFF.

This clonotype showed up just a few times. The CDR3 bases are TGTGCCAGCAGTTTAGATGGGCGCGAGCAGTACGTC. Translating gives CASSLDGREQYV. The V call is TRBV27, the J call TRBJ2-7, with D uncertain. The V end lost 2 bases, the J end lost 6 bases, and 8 bases lay between the germline ends. Germline CDR1 reads MNHEY; CDR2 reads SMNVEV (reference sequence). This CDR3 spans 12 amino acids.

This clonotype showed up just once. V usage is TRBV20-1 and J usage is TRBJ1-2; possible D gene TRBD1, 6 bases. Germline V gene data show CDR1 as DFQATT and CDR2 as SNEGSKA (reference sequence). The CDR3 extends over 12 amino acids. CDR3 sequence (DNA): TGCAGGCCAGGGGTTACGGACTATGGCTACACCTTC. Protein sequence: CRPGVTDYGYTF.

This chain uses TRBV20-1 with TRBJ2-1, with unresolved D. This CDR3 is built from 12 residues. The germline V and J ends were trimmed by 2 bases and 7 bases, with 9 bases remaining between them. Germline V gene data show CDR1 as DFQATT and CDR2 as SNEGSKA (reference sequence). The CDR3 protein is CSARYRLNEQFF. For the CDR3, the DNA is TGCAGTGCTAGATATAGGCTTAATGAGCAGTTCTTC.

The chain links TRBV6-4 to TRBJ2-5, with TRBD2 matching 7 bases. Germline loops: CDR1 MRHNA, CDR2 SNTAGT. The CDR3 is 15 amino acids. V gave up 1 base and J gave up 1 base; unmatched junction bases: 3. The CDR3 is CASSDFPSGQETQYF. For the CDR3, the DNA is TGTGCCAGCAGTGACTTCCCTAGCGGCCAAGAGACCCAGTACTTC.